Below, 21 T cell receptor beta chains from the same sample are listed, as sequenced in a study of metastatic and nonmetastatic thyroid tumors. TCRdb reanalyzed the PCR reads with MiXCR. The sample lists 15,000 to 20,000 clones, roughly 22% occurring once. Until they underwent thyroid surgery, no patient had received any treatment. The source material was adjacent normal tissue. These receptors were taken from a female donor with papillary thyroid cancer or a benign thyroid nodule (not recorded which). Some clones in this sample may be carry-over from other donors' samples.

This rearrangement joins TRBV11-1 to TRBJ2-7, with TRBD1 as a possible D gene (5 bases). Deletions cut 6 bases from V and 7 bases from J, with 22 bases between. This CDR3 has 15 amino acids. CDR1 is SGHAT, CDR2 FQDESV, per germline (reference sequence). The CDR3 reads CASRRGRTLDGEQYF. CDR3 nucleotide sequence: TGTGCCAGCAGGCGAGGACGGACATTAGATGGGGAGCAGTACTTC.

Of note for this clone: At one boundary the junction diverges from the germline segment, which might be a read error. The chain is built from TRBV7-9 and TRBJ2-5; TRBD2 agrees at 8 bases. Germline lookup yields CDR1 SEHNR and CDR2 FQNEAQ (reference sequence). The CDR3 loop spans 15 amino acids. For the CDR3, the DNA is TGTGCCTGCAGCTTGCGGGGGGCGGAGCAAGAGACCCAGTACTTC. It encodes CACSLRGAEQETQYF.

This clone has more than one count but fewer than ten. A read error is possible here, since a much larger clone lies one base away. The rearrangement joins TRBV6-1 to TRBJ2-7; D remains unclear. CDR3 length: 12 amino acids. The germline CDR1 and CDR2 sequences are MNHNS and SASEGT. The germline V and J ends were trimmed by 6 bases and 3 bases, with 9 bases remaining between them. The CDR3 DNA reads as TGTGCCAGCAGCGACGACCTCTACGAGCAGTACTTC. Translating gives CASSDDLYEQYF.

The sample holds many counts of this clone. The chain uses TRBV15 and TRBJ2-6, with D maybe TRBD1 (6 bases). CDR3 size: 18 residues. The germline V gene has CDR1 LNHNV and CDR2 YYDKDF (reference sequence). V was clipped by 5 bases and J by 0 bases, with 17 bases between them. In nucleotides, the CDR3 is TGTGCCACCAGCTCCCGGACAGCCCAGGGCTCTGGGGCCAACGTCCTGACTTTC. Amino acids: CATSSRTAQGSGANVLTF. The variable domain in full, completed from reference TRBV15 and TRBJ2-6, reads DAMVIQNPRYQVTQFGKPVTLSCSQTLNHNVMYWYQQKSSQAPKLLFHYYDKDFNNEADTPDNFQSRRPNTSFCFLDIRSPGLGDTAMYLCATSSRTAQGSGANVLTFGAGSRLTVL.

The table lists this clone with many counts. The chain has TRBV9 and TRBJ2-1, with D perhaps being TRBD1 or TRBD2 (6 bases each). CDR3 length: 17 residues. From germline, CDR1 is SGDLS and CDR2 YYNGEE. Trimming pared 4 bases from V and 2 bases from J, leaving 19 bases between. CDR3 nucleotides: TGTGCCAGCAGCCCTTCCAGAGGGGGGCCTACCTACAATGAGCAGTTCTTC. This encodes CASSPSRGGPTYNEQFF. Full variable domain (rest looked up from reference TRBV9 and TRBJ2-1): DSGVTQTPKHLITATGQRVTLRCSPRSGDLSVYWYQQSLDQGLQFLIQYYNGEERAKGNILERFSAQQFPDLHSELNLSSLELGDSALYFCASSPSRGGPTYNEQFFGPGTRLTVL.

This clone was seen many times. The V and J genes are TRBV5-6 and TRBJ2-5; 11 nucleotides agree with TRBD2. The CDR3 is made up of 15 amino acids. V was clipped by 1 base and J by 4 bases; unmatched bases: 3. Germline CDR1 and CDR2: SGHDT and YYEEEE. The DNA of the CDR3 is TGTGCCAGCAGCTTGTTAGCGGGAGGGGGAGAGACCCAGTACTTC. Protein: CASSLLAGGGETQYF. The variable domain in full, with the rest retrieved from reference TRBV5-6 and TRBJ2-5, is DAGVTQSPTHLIKTRGQQVTLRCSPKSGHDTVSWYQQALGQGPQFIFQYYEEEERQRGNFPDRFSGHQFPNYSSELNVNALLLGDSALYLCASSLLAGGGETQYFGPGTRLLVL.

The gene calls are TRBV2 and TRBJ1-1, with 7 bases aligning to TRBD1. CDR1 is SNHLY, CDR2 FYNNEI, per germline. The length of the CDR3 is 14 residues. Trimming at V came to 2 bases and at J to 3 bases, leaving 3 bases not matched to a gene. As DNA, the CDR3 is TGTGCCAGCAGTGAACAGGGGGTCGACACTGAAGCTTTCTTT. Encoded protein: CASSEQGVDTEAFF.

This clone was found a few times. The gene calls are TRBV28 and TRBJ2-1, with D unclear. Germline lookup yields CDR1 MDHEN and CDR2 SYDVKM. The CDR3 has 16 amino acids. V gave up 8 bases and J gave up 1 base, with 18 bases separating them. CDR3 loop: CASPPRVRVSYNEQFF. The CDR3 DNA sequence: TGTGCCAGCCCTCCTCGGGTTCGGGTATCCTACAATGAGCAGTTCTTC.

The chain couples TRBV25-1 to TRBJ1-1; perhaps TRBD1 as D (6 bases). The V end was cut by 5 bases, the J end by 1 base, with 14 bases between. This CDR3 comprises 15 residues. Germline V gene lookup returns CDR1 MGHDK and CDR2 SYGVNS. The CDR3 coding sequence is TGTGCCAGCAGTCATTCCGGGACACCGAACACTGAAGCTTTCTTT. Translated: CASSHSGTPNTEAFF.

This sequence joins TRBV24-1 and TRBJ2-3, with TRBD1 identical over 7 bases. This CDR3 comprises 17 residues. V trimming: 6 bases; J trimming: 1 base; junction bases outside the gene matches: 12. Germline values: CDR1 KGHDR, CDR2 SFDVKD. CDR3 sequence reads: CATSHPEVTGGTDTQYF. The CDR3 bases are TGTGCCACCAGTCATCCCGAAGTAACAGGGGGCACAGATACGCAGTATTTT.

The V and J genes are TRBV6-1 and TRBJ2-7; 14 bases are a match to TRBD2. This CDR3 region has 18 residues. Trimming removed 2 bases from V and 8 bases from J; junction bases left unmatched: 14. Germline V gene sequence: CDR1 MNHNS, CDR2 SASEGT. CDR3 coding DNA: TGTGCCAGCAGTGAACAGGGGTTTGGGGGACTAGCGGGAGTTCAGCAGTACGTC. As protein: CASSEQGFGGLAGVQQYV.

This chain uses TRBV5-1 with TRBJ2-7; TRBD1 agrees at 9 bases. The V gene's germline CDR1 is SGHRS and CDR2 YFSETQ. The CDR3 loop spans 16 amino acids. With 4 bases clipped from V and 0 bases from J, the junction kept 8 bases outside the gene matches. The CDR3, as DNA: TGCGCCAGCAGCGCACTCGGGACAGGGAACTCCTACGAGCAGTACTTC. Translating it yields CASSALGTGNSYEQYF.

Only one count was recorded for this clone. The chain is built from TRBV5-1 and TRBJ2-7; the match to TRBD2 covers 9 bases. This CDR3 spans 14 amino acids. The V and J ends lost 7 bases and 10 bases, in that order; junction bases with no gene match: 15. The V gene's germline CDR1 is SGHRS and CDR2 YFSETQ. The CDR3 sequence is CASCSRLAEEYQYF. As DNA, the CDR3 is TGCGCCAGCTGCTCTCGACTAGCGGAGGAGTATCAGTACTTC.

This clone was recorded many times. The chain joins TRBV28 to TRBJ1-1; 11 nucleotides match TRBD1. V trimming: 6 bases; J trimming: 3 bases; junction bases outside the gene matches: 3. Germline values: CDR1 MDHEN, CDR2 SYDVKM. The CDR3 totals 14 residues. Written as DNA, the CDR3 is TGTGCCAGCAGAGGACAGGGGGCTTACACTGAAGCTTTCTTT. It yields the protein CASRGQGAYTEAFF.

V is TRBV3-1 and J is TRBJ1-2; TRBD1 matches 9 bases. Germline trimming cut 2 bases from V and 5 bases from J; bases unmatched to any gene: 3. The CDR3 extends over 14 amino acids. Germline loops: CDR1 LGHDT, CDR2 YNNKEL (reference sequence). The CDR3 loop reads CASSQRQGVYGYTF. CDR3 in DNA: TGTGCCAGCAGCCAACGACAGGGGGTTTATGGCTACACCTTC.

This clone was detected a few times. The chain combines TRBV20-1 with TRBJ2-2; D is unresolved. The CDR3 is 13 amino acids. The germline gives CDR1 DFQATT, CDR2 SNEGSKA (reference sequence). Trimming removed 1 base from V and 2 bases from J, with 5 bases in between. CDR3 amino acids: CSARGPNTGELFF. Here the CDR3 DNA reads TGCAGTGCTAGAGGTCCCAACACCGGGGAGCTGTTTTTT.

This clone counts as medium-sized. The chain uses TRBV10-3 and TRBJ2-7; D is possibly TRBD2 (5 bases). CDR1 and CDR2 (germline): ENHRY, SYGVKD. The length of the CDR3 is 15 residues. V lost 0 bases to trimming and J lost 0 bases, with 9 bases between them. The DNA for the CDR3 is TGTGCCATCAGTGAGTCTACTGGGAGCTCCTACGAGCAGTACTTC. This gives the protein CAISESTGSSYEQYF.

As for this clone: The sample carries other DNA sequences with the same CDR3. The J gene is TRBJ1-2, the V gene TRBV29-1; D ambiguous. Between the trimmed V and J ends, which lost 3 bases and 2 bases, there was a span of 10 bases. This CDR3 region has 13 residues. Per the germline V gene, CDR1 is SQVTM and CDR2 is ANQGSEA. CDR3 protein: CSVDRRENYGYTF. For the CDR3, the DNA is TGCAGCGTTGATCGTCGGGAGAACTATGGCTACACCTTC.

The J gene is TRBJ1-5, the V gene TRBV4-3; weak D call: TRBD1 (6 bases). The V gene's germline CDR1 is LGHNA and CDR2 YSLEER. Trimming removed 2 bases at V and 6 bases at J, with 14 bases between. This CDR3 region has 15 residues. In DNA form, the CDR3 reads TGCGCCAGCAGCCAATTTTCCGGGGGCGGTCAGCCCCAGCATTTT. It codes for CASSQFSGGGQPQHF.

This rearrangement joins TRBV10-1 to TRBJ2-3; unclear D gene. With 2 bases removed from V and 2 bases from J, the gap between germline ends came to 5 bases. The CDR3 loop spans 13 amino acids. Germline V lookup: CDR1 WNHNN, CDR2 SYGVQD (reference sequence). The CDR3: CASSEGLTDTQYF. CDR3 nucleotide sequence: TGCGCCAGCAGTGAGGGCCTCACAGATACGCAGTATTTT.

Within the sample, this clone is medium-sized. The chain couples TRBV2 to TRBJ2-7; 7 nucleotides agree with TRBD2. Germline V lookup: CDR1 SNHLY, CDR2 FYNNEI. The CDR3 has 15 amino acids. After removal of 2 bases from V and 5 bases from J, the junction contained 9 bases not matched to a gene. CDR3 in amino acids: CASSEWLREFNEQYF. The CDR3 DNA is TGTGCCAGCAGTGAATGGTTGCGGGAGTTCAACGAGCAGTACTTC.